Each of the 8 T cell receptor beta chains below was sequenced from the same sample in a study of T-cell memory formation after mild COVID-19. TCRdb re-derived calls from the 5' RACE reads in MiXCR, one entry per CDR3 protein. The sample has fewer than 250,000 distinct CDR3 sequences; roughly a tenth are singletons. The specimen was PBMCs or a T cell subset sorted from them (not recorded which). The source is a young man who had mild COVID-19 (a few samples of this study predate the infection). Cell type and time point are not known.

This clonotype has more than one count but fewer than ten. The J gene is TRBJ2-5, the V gene TRBV29-1, with D maybe TRBD2 (5 bases). V was clipped by 6 bases and J by 2 bases, with 13 bases between them. CDR1 is SQVTM and CDR2 is ANQGSEA in the germline V gene. This CDR3 region has 13 residues. The CDR3 region is CSVLRLPQETQYF. CDR3 DNA sequence: TGCAGCGTACTGCGACTACCTCAAGAGACCCAGTACTTC. The variable domain in full, with the rest retrieved from reference TRBV29-1 and TRBJ2-5, is SAVISQKPSRDICQRGTSLTIQCQVDSQVTMMFWYRQQPGQSLTLIATANQGSEATYESGFVIDKFPISRPNLTFSTLTVSNMSPEDSSIYLCSVLRLPQETQYFGPGTRLLVL.

This clonotype was seen a few times. This rearrangement joins TRBV6-5 to TRBJ2-2, with D possibly matching TRBD2 (5 bases). There are 16 residues in the CDR3. V lost 4 bases and J 6 bases, leaving 18 bases between the germline ends. CDR1 MNHEY and CDR2 SVGAGI come from the germline V gene. The CDR3, as DNA: TGTGCCAGCAGTTCCCCGGCCGGGGATGGTGCCGGGGAGCTGTTTTTT. This translates into CASSSPAGDGAGELFF.

The rearrangement uses TRBV5-1 and TRBJ1-2, with 7 bases lining up with TRBD1. This CDR3 spans 15 amino acids. Germline lookup yields CDR1 SGHRS and CDR2 YFSETQ. V dropped 3 bases and J dropped 3; count of bases not matched to a gene: 8. The CDR3 region is CASSSGQTADYGYTF. CDR3 nucleotide sequence: TGCGCCAGCAGCTCGGGACAGACAGCGGACTATGGCTACACCTTC.

This clonotype was counted many times. The J gene is TRBJ2-4, the V gene TRBV13; no clear D gene. The germline CDR1 and CDR2 sequences are PRHDT and FYEKMQ (reference sequence). V lost 5 bases, J lost 15 bases, and 20 bases lay in between. The CDR3 is 13 amino acids. The chain's CDR3 is CASSPKADIPRYF. CDR3 nucleotide sequence: TGTGCCAGCAGCCCTAAGGCCGACATTCCCCGGTACTTC.

The chain combines TRBV4-1 with TRBJ1-6; no clear D gene. This CDR3 is 15 amino acids long. Looked up from germline, CDR1 is MGHRA and CDR2 is YSYEKL. V gave up 4 bases and J gave up 11 bases, with 18 bases separating them. CDR3 bases: TGCGCCAGCAGCCCCGCGGGGTACCGGGGAACACCCCTCCACTTT. Its translation is CASSPAGYRGTPLHF.

The CDR3 DNA reads as TGCAGTGCTAGAGATCCCCGGGGGGGCTACGAGCAGTACTTC. It specifies CSARDPRGGYEQYF. The chain uses TRBV20-1 and TRBJ2-7, with 8 bases identical to TRBD2. CDR3 length equals 14 residues. CDR1 DFQATT and CDR2 SNEGSKA come from the germline V gene (reference sequence). After removal of 0 bases from V and 3 bases from J, the junction contained 4 bases not matched to a gene.

This chain links TRBV12-3 or TRBV12-4 with TRBJ1-2; D gene uncertain. V lost 2 bases, J lost 4 bases, and 8 bases lay in between. CDR3 length: 13 amino acids. CDR3: CASSLSAIYGYTF. The CDR3 DNA reads as TGTGCCAGCAGTTTATCGGCAATCTATGGCTACACCTTC.

This clonotype showed up just a few times. V gene TRBV4-3 combines with J gene TRBJ2-1; D ambiguous. Germline assignment: CDR1 LGHNA and CDR2 YSLEER. Trimming shortened V by 0 bases and J by 3 bases, and 12 bases separated the two germline ends. This CDR3 is built from 16 residues. The CDR3 spells CASSQDMSPGYNEQFF. For the CDR3, the DNA is TGCGCCAGCAGCCAAGATATGAGCCCTGGCTACAATGAGCAGTTCTTC.